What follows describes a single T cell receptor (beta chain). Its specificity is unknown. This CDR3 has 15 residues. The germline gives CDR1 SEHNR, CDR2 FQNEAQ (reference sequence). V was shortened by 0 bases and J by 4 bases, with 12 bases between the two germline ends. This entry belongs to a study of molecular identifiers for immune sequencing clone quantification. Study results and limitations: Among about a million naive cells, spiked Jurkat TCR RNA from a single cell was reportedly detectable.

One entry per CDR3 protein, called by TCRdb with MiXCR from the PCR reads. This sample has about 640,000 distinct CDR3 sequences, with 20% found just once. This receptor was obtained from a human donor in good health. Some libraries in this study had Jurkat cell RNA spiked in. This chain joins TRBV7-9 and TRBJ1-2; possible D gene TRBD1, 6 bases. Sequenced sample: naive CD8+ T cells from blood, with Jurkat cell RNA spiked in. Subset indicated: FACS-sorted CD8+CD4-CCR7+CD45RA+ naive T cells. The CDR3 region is CASSLATGRSYGYTF. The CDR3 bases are TGTGCCAGCAGCTTAGCAACAGGGAGGAGCTATGGCTACACCTTC.